The 16 T cell receptor beta chains listed next were all sequenced from one sample in a study of T-cell reconstitution after alpha-beta-depleted transplantation in children. Unique molecular identifiers were incorporated when the TCRbeta library was constructed. TCRdb itself ran the PCR reads through MiXCR, one entry per CDR3 protein. The sample lists fewer than 250,000 distinct CDR3 sequences; approximately 19% were seen once. The input for sequencing was PBMCs, mostly from graft donor cells, taken 360 days after TCRalphabeta/CD19-depleted stem cell transplant. Receptors were obtained from a male patient aged 2-15 years who had a stem cell transplant for acute lymphoblastic leukemia, so the T cells may come from the graft donor.

The CDR3 reads CASSRAGGSGELFF. The CDR3 nucleotides are TGCGCCAGCAGCCGGGCAGGGGGCTCCGGGGAGCTGTTTTTT. The chain joins TRBV5-1 to TRBJ2-2; 8 nucleotides align to TRBD1. The CDR3 contains 14 residues. Germline values: CDR1 SGHRS, CDR2 YFSETQ. J gave up 6 bases and V 4 bases, and 5 bases lay outside the gene matches.

This clonotype was detected a few times. This rearrangement joins TRBV28 to TRBJ2-1; 7 bases agree with TRBD1. CDR3 length equals 17 residues. Germline CDR1 reads MDHEN; CDR2 reads SYDVKM. V trimming: 5 bases; J trimming: 1 base; junction bases outside the gene matches: 11. The CDR3 region has the DNA TGTGCCAGCAGTCCCCACGAGGGGGCCGGGTCCTACAATGAGCAGTTCTTC. Amino acid sequence: CASSPHEGAGSYNEQFF.

The CDR3 loop is CASSQGFSAGVGYEQYF. CDR3 bases: TGCGCCAGCAGCCAAGGTTTCTCAGCAGGGGTGGGATACGAGCAGTACTTC. The chain recombines TRBV4-3 with TRBJ2-7, with D possibly matching TRBD1 (6 bases). V lost 1 base to trimming and J lost 4 bases, with 20 bases between them. Per the germline V gene, CDR1 is LGHNA and CDR2 is YSLEER. The CDR3 length is 17 residues.

The chain recombines TRBV28 with TRBJ2-7; 8 bases agree with TRBD1. V lost 2 bases to trimming and J lost 2 bases; unmatched junction nucleotides: 11. The length of the CDR3 is 17 residues. Looked up from germline, CDR1 is MDHEN and CDR2 is SYDVKM. CDR3 loop: CASSLPADREGAYEQYF. The CDR3 DNA follows: TGTGCCAGCAGTTTACCGGCGGACAGGGAAGGGGCCTACGAGCAGTACTTC.

This clonotype appeared a few times. This sequence joins TRBV27 and TRBJ2-5; the D is unclear. Trimming cost V 4 bases and J 1 base, with 10 bases left between them. Per germline, CDR1 MNHEY and CDR2 SMNVEV (reference sequence). The CDR3 has 14 amino acids. The CDR3 sequence is CASSSLGRQETQYF. DNA for the CDR3: TGTGCCAGCAGTTCCCTGGGCCGCCAAGAGACCCAGTACTTC.

This chain uses TRBV20-1 with TRBJ2-3; TRBD2 matches 8 bases. The V gene end was trimmed by 0 bases and the J gene end by 3 bases; junction bases not matched to a gene: 2. CDR1 DFQATT and CDR2 SNEGSKA come from the germline V gene (reference sequence). The CDR3 has 14 residues. The CDR3 DNA reads TGCAGTGCTAGAGATGTAGCGGGGACAGATACGCAGTATTTT. It yields the protein CSARDVAGTDTQYF.

This clonotype was seen more than once but under ten times. The chain employs TRBV12-3 or TRBV12-4 and TRBJ1-2, with 8 bases identical to TRBD1. The junction had 3 bases not matched to a gene; V was cut back by 7 bases and J by 2 bases. This CDR3 has 13 residues. The CDR3 region is CASNRQGNYGYTF. The DNA of the CDR3 is TGTGCCAGCAATCGACAGGGGAACTATGGCTACACCTTC.

This clonotype was found a few times. The chain has TRBV4-1 and TRBJ2-7, with TRBD1 matching 8 bases. J was trimmed by 6 bases and V by 6 bases; bases with no gene match: 16. The CDR3 sequence is 16 residues long. CDR1 and CDR2 from the germline V gene are MGHRA and YSYEKL. The CDR3 region is CASSHNRTGGTGEQYF. As DNA, the CDR3 is TGCGCCAGCAGTCATAATCGCACAGGGGGTACGGGCGAGCAGTACTTC.

This clonotype came up a few times. V usage is TRBV24-1 and J usage is TRBJ2-3; 9 positions match TRBD2. Germline V gives CDR1 KGHDR, CDR2 SFDVKD. The CDR3 has 16 amino acids. V was clipped by 5 bases and J by 0 bases; unmatched bases: 5. CDR3 loop: CATSGASGGSTDTQYF. The CDR3 nucleotides read TGTGCCACCAGTGGAGCAAGCGGGGGGAGCACAGATACGCAGTATTTT.

This clonotype has more than one count but fewer than ten. The rearrangement joins TRBV11-2 to TRBJ1-6; TRBD1 agrees at 8 bases. Germline trimming cut 3 bases from V and 5 bases from J; bases unmatched to any gene: 9. This CDR3 has 17 residues. Germline loops: CDR1 SGHAT, CDR2 FQNNGV. In DNA, the CDR3 is TGTGCCAGCAGCTTTGCCACAGGGGGATGGAATAATTCACCCCTCCACTTT. This encodes CASSFATGGWNNSPLHF.

The rearrangement links TRBV20-1 to TRBJ2-2; 11 positions agree with TRBD2. In germline, CDR1 is DFQATT, CDR2 SNEGSKA (reference sequence). With 3 bases clipped from V and 0 bases from J, the junction kept 12 bases outside the gene matches. The length of the CDR3 is 19 residues. CDR3 in DNA: TGCAGTGCTAGCGCGTTAGGTAGCGGGGGGGCCGCGAACACCGGGGAGCTGTTTTTT. Translating gives CSASALGSGGAANTGELFF.

V and J are TRBV20-1 and TRBJ1-5, with D hard to call. CDR1 and CDR2 (germline): DFQATT, SNEGSKA (reference sequence). The V and J ends lost 0 bases and 7 bases respectively, with 4 bases between them. The CDR3 loop spans 11 amino acids. The CDR3: CSARDPQPQHF. CDR3 sequence (DNA): TGCAGTGCTAGAGATCCCCAGCCCCAGCATTTT.

This clonotype was observed a few times. The chain combines TRBV25-1 with TRBJ2-2; D is ambiguous. CDR1 MGHDK and CDR2 SYGVNS come from the germline V gene. This CDR3 spans 14 amino acids. V was trimmed by 8 bases and J by 0 bases, leaving 10 bases between them. This CDR3 reads CASEIQSNTGELFF. CDR3 nucleotide sequence: TGTGCCAGCGAAATACAATCGAACACCGGGGAGCTGTTTTTT.

The chain carries TRBV4-2 and TRBJ2-3, with D possibly being TRBD2 (6 bases). V was clipped by 2 bases and J by 3 bases, with 9 bases between them. The germline V gene encodes CDR1 LGHNA and CDR2 YNFKEQ. The CDR3 sequence is 14 residues long. This CDR3 reads CASSQRRGTDTQYF. The CDR3 bases are TGTGCCAGCAGCCAACGGCGGGGAACAGATACGCAGTATTTT.

The V call is TRBV6-5, the J call TRBJ1-5, with 8 bases fitting TRBD1. The CDR3 extends over 19 amino acids. V shed 4 bases and J 5 bases; nucleotides not matched to a gene: 19. Germline CDR1 and CDR2: MNHEY and SVGAGI. The CDR3 coding sequence is TGTGCCAGCAGTTTACTGATGGTCAGGGGGCGGTGGGGACATCAGCCCCAGCATTTT. Protein: CASSLLMVRGRWGHQPQHF.

This clonotype was counted only a few times. The rearrangement links TRBV18 to TRBJ2-1; TRBD1 agrees at 9 bases. J gave up 7 bases and V 3 bases, and 4 bases lay outside the gene matches. Germline V gives CDR1 KGHSH, CDR2 LQKENI. This CDR3 spans 14 amino acids. CDR3 bases: TGTGCCAGCTCACCGGGACAGGGCTCAAATGAGCAGTTCTTC. Protein: CASSPGQGSNEQFF.